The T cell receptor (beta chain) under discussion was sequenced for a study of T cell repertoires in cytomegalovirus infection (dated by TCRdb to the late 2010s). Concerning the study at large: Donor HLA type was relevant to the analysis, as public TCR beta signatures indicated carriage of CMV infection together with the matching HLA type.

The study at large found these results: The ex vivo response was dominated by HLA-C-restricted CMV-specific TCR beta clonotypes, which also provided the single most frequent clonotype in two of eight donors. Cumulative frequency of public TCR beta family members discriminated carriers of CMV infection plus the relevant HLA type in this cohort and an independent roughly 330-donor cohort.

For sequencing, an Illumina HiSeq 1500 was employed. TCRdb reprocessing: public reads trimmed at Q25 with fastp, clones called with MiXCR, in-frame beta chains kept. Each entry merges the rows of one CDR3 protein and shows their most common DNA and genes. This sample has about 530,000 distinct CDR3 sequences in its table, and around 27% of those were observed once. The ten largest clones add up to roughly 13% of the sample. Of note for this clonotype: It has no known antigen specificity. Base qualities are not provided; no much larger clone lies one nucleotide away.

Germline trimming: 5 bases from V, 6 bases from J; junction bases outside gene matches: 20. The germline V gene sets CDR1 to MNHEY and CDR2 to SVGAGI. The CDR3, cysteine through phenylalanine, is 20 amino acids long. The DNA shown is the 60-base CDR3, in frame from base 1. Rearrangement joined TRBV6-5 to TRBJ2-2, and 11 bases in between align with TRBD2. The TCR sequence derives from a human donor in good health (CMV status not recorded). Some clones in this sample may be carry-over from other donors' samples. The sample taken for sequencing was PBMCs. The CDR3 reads CASSRQPRLLAGGPAGELFF. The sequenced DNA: TGTGCCAGCAGTAGACAACCGAGACTCTTAGCGGGAGGGCCCGCCGGGGAGCTGTTTTTT.